This passage covers 22 T cell receptor beta chains from one sample sequenced in a study of Ad26.COV2.S vaccination and SARS-CoV-2 variants. Measured with immunoSEQ multiplex PCR; TCRdb has only the in-frame clones, and not every one. This sample has some 190,000 clones, with approximately 90% found just once. The sample was peripheral blood, taken after recovery from COVID-19. The receptor set was obtained from a human donor who had recovered from COVID-19.

The V gene is TRBV7-3, the J gene TRBJ2-5, with D hard to call. CDR3 size: 15 residues. CDR1 is SGHTA, CDR2 FQGTGA, per germline. V was shortened by 0 bases and J by 5 bases, with 13 bases between the two germline ends. The CDR3 DNA reads as TGTGCCAGCAGCTTAACCCTCGGGTTCCTGGAGACCCAGTACTTC. Translating it yields CASSLTLGFLETQYF.

V is TRBV7-3 and J is TRBJ2-1; 12 positions match TRBD2. V dropped 5 bases and J dropped 7; count of bases not matched to a gene: 3. The CDR3 totals 14 residues. Germline V gene data show CDR1 as SGHTA and CDR2 as FQGTGA. The CDR3 DNA is TGTGCCAGCAGCACTAGCGGGGGGCGGAATGAGCAGTTCTTC. Translation gives CASSTSGGRNEQFF.

This chain links TRBV7-9 with TRBJ1-1, with TRBD1 matching over 7 bases. V lost 4 bases, J lost 2 bases, and 4 bases stayed unmatched. The CDR3 length is 14 residues. The V gene's germline CDR1 is SEHNR and CDR2 FQNEAQ (reference sequence). The CDR3 region is CASSSGTVNTEAFF. For the CDR3, the DNA is TGTGCCAGCAGCTCCGGGACAGTAAACACTGAAGCTTTCTTT. Using reference TRBV7-9 and TRBJ1-1 for the parts outside the CDR3, the full variable domain is DTGVSQNPRHKITKRGQNVTFRCDPISEHNRLYWYRQTLGQGPEFLTYFQNEAQLEKSRLLSDRFSAERPKGSFSTLEIQRTEQGDSAMYLCASSSGTVNTEAFFGQGTRLTVV.

The V call is TRBV7-8, the J call TRBJ1-6, with D tentatively TRBD1 (5 bases). Germline CDR1 is SGHVS and CDR2 is FQNEAQ. V was clipped by 5 bases and J by 9 bases, with 11 bases between them. The CDR3 extends over 13 amino acids. The CDR3 protein is CASSPRQISPLHF. The DNA of the CDR3 is TGTGCCAGCAGCCCCCGACAGATTTCACCCCTCCACTTT.

This chain joins TRBV29-1 and TRBJ1-1; D ambiguous. The CDR3 is made up of 11 amino acids. Germline V CDR1 and CDR2: SQVTM, ANQGSEA. Trimming shortened V by 7 bases and J by 0 bases, and 6 bases separated the two germline ends. The CDR3 nucleotides are TGCAGCGCCCGAATGAACACTGAAGCTTTCTTT. It yields the protein CSARMNTEAFF. The full variable domain, rest sourced from reference TRBV29-1 and TRBJ1-1, is SAVISQKPSRDICQRGTSLTIQCQVDSQVTMMFWYRQQPGQSLTLIATANQGSEATYESGFVIDKFPISRPNLTFSTLTVSNMSPEDSSIYLCSARMNTEAFFGQGTRLTVV.

The chain employs TRBV7-3 and TRBJ2-2, with D perhaps TRBD2 (5 bases). Germline CDR1 and CDR2: SGHTA and FQGTGA. V shed 5 bases and J shed 1 base, with 14 bases lying between them. The CDR3 covers 16 residues. The CDR3 region has the DNA TGTGCCAGCAGCCCCACCCCTGGACTGAACACCGGGGAGCTGTTTTTT. Translated: CASSPTPGLNTGELFF.

The V gene is TRBV6-5, the J gene TRBJ2-7; 7 nucleotides align to TRBD2. The V gene end was trimmed by 2 bases and the J gene end by 7 bases; junction bases not matched to a gene: 5. Germline CDR1 MNHEY, CDR2 SVGAGI. The CDR3 is 13 amino acids. CDR3 coding DNA: TGTGCCAGCAGTTACGGTCAGGGAGGGGAGCAGTACTTC. This sequence encodes CASSYGQGGEQYF.

V is TRBV7-3 and J is TRBJ1-1; 8 nucleotides match TRBD1. V gave up 5 bases and J gave up 0 bases; unmatched junction bases: 5. CDR3 length: 15 amino acids. Germline V gene lookup returns CDR1 SGHTA and CDR2 FQGTGA. DNA for the CDR3: TGTGCCAGCAGCGCCACAGGGGGGTTGAACACTGAAGCTTTCTTT. This sequence encodes CASSATGGLNTEAFF.

The chain couples TRBV5-1 to TRBJ2-5, with 12 bases that match TRBD2. Germline loops: CDR1 SGHRS, CDR2 YFSETQ. This CDR3 comprises 18 residues. Trimming cost V 1 base and J 7 bases; bases outside gene matches: 14. This CDR3 reads CASSLSLLTSGSGGTQYF. The CDR3 coding sequence is TGCGCCAGCAGCTTGTCCCTCTTGACTAGCGGGAGTGGCGGGACCCAGTACTTC.

The rearrangement uses TRBV3-1 (or the pseudogene TRBV3-2) and TRBJ2-1, with D uncertain. The CDR3 loop spans 11 amino acids. V lost 3 bases, J lost 8 bases, and 5 bases lay in between. CDR1 and CDR2 from the germline V gene are LGHDT and YNNKEL (reference sequence). The CDR3 nucleotides read TGTGCCAGCAGCCACGCGCATGAGCAGTTCTTC. Translated, it gives CASSHAHEQFF.

This clone was seen at least ten times. CDR3 region: CASTEGVSGNTIYF. CDR3 DNA: TGCGCCAGCACCGAGGGCGTCTCTGGAAACACCATATATTTT. This chain connects TRBV5-1 to TRBJ1-3; D not certain. V was clipped by 6 bases and J by 0 bases, with 10 bases between them. Germline loops: CDR1 SGHRS, CDR2 YFSETQ. The length of the CDR3 is 14 residues. Supplemented by reference TRBV5-1 and TRBJ1-3, the full variable domain reads KAGVTQTPRYLIKTRGQQVTLSCSPISGHRSVSWYQQTPGQGLQFLFEYFSETQRNKGNFPGRFSGRQFSNSRSEMNVSTLELGDSALYLCASTEGVSGNTIYFGEGSWLTVV.

The chain combines TRBV27 with TRBJ1-3, with TRBD1 matching over 8 bases. Germline CDR1 and CDR2: MNHEY and SMNVEV (reference sequence). The CDR3 runs 18 residues. V was pared by 4 bases and J by 0 bases, with 11 bases of the junction left unmatched. The CDR3 loop is CASSSRTGRGYSGNTIYF. The CDR3 nucleotides read TGTGCCAGCAGTTCAAGGACAGGGAGGGGATACTCTGGAAACACCATATATTTT.

This rearrangement joins TRBV6-6 to TRBJ2-7; TRBD1 aligns across 8 bases. The germline CDR1 and CDR2 sequences are MNHNY and SVGAGI (reference sequence). With 7 bases clipped from V and 3 bases from J, the junction kept 11 bases outside the gene matches. The CDR3 has 15 amino acids. The CDR3 loop reads CASISQGAGSYEQYF. As DNA, the CDR3 is TGTGCCAGCATTAGTCAGGGGGCGGGGAGCTACGAGCAGTACTTC.

The J gene is TRBJ1-1, the V gene TRBV5-6; D unclear. The V end was cut by 0 bases, the J end by 0 bases, with 6 bases between. The CDR3 spans 14 residues. CDR1 SGHDT and CDR2 YYEEEE come from the germline V gene. The CDR3 loop reads CASSLVSLNTEAFF. CDR3 coding DNA: TGTGCCAGCAGCTTGGTCAGCTTGAACACTGAAGCTTTCTTT.

This chain joins TRBV3-1 (or the pseudogene TRBV3-2) and TRBJ1-3; D is possibly TRBD1 (5 bases). Germline-derived CDR1 and CDR2 are LGHDT and YNNKEL (reference sequence). This CDR3 has 15 residues. V was shortened by 3 bases and J by 3 bases, with 12 bases between the two germline ends. The CDR3 here is CASSQDIQSGNTIYF. CDR3 nucleotide sequence: TGTGCCAGCAGCCAGGACATACAGAGTGGAAACACCATATATTTT.

The table lists this clone with a count of one. This chain connects TRBV20-1 to TRBJ2-3, with D possibly TRBD2 on 6 matching bases. This CDR3 contains 10 residues. Germline-derived CDR1 and CDR2 are DFQATT and SNEGSKA (reference sequence). With 5 bases removed from V and 6 bases from J, the gap between germline ends came to 6 bases. The CDR3 coding sequence is TGCAGTGCTGGGGGGGATACGCAGTATTTT. Translated: CSAGGDTQYF.

This clone was seen only once. The chain combines TRBV29-1 with TRBJ1-1; no clear D gene. Trimming shortened V by 6 bases and J by 1 base, and 15 bases separated the two germline ends. Germline CDR1 reads SQVTM; CDR2 reads ANQGSEA. The CDR3 consists of 14 residues. CDR3 loop: CSVHSSRKNTEAFF. In DNA form, the CDR3 reads TGCAGCGTCCACAGCTCAAGGAAGAACACTGAAGCTTTCTTT.

The chain carries TRBV18 and TRBJ2-7; D may be TRBD1 (6 bases). Germline loops: CDR1 KGHSH, CDR2 LQKENI. V lost 6 bases and J 1 base, leaving 13 bases between the germline ends. This CDR3 spans 14 amino acids. The CDR3 DNA reads TGTGCCAGCTCCATGGGGGCAGCTTCCTACGAGCAGTACTTC. Translating it yields CASSMGAASYEQYF.

This chain connects TRBV5-5 to TRBJ1-6; maybe TRBD1 (6 bases). The germline V gene encodes CDR1 SGHKS and CDR2 YYEKEE (reference sequence). This CDR3 has 16 residues. The V end lost 6 bases, the J end lost 1 base, and 14 bases lay between the germline ends. The CDR3 loop reads CASNPYQGSYNSPLHF. The CDR3 DNA reads TGTGCCAGCAACCCATATCAGGGGTCCTATAATTCACCCCTCCACTTT.

The V gene is TRBV12-5, the J gene TRBJ1-1; D is unclear. The CDR3 has 13 residues. Trimming pared 5 bases from V and 5 bases from J, leaving 12 bases between. The germline V gene encodes CDR1 LGHNT and CDR2 FRNRAP. The CDR3 region is CASGDPGGTEAFF. The CDR3 nucleotides read TGTGCTAGTGGTGATCCTGGTGGGACTGAAGCTTTCTTT.

This clone was found once. This chain uses TRBV3-1 (or the pseudogene TRBV3-2) with TRBJ2-1; 11 bases fit TRBD1. The CDR3 spans 15 residues. J gave up 8 bases and V 2 bases, and 5 bases lay outside the gene matches. Per the germline V gene, CDR1 is LGHDT and CDR2 is YNNKEL (reference sequence). CDR3 sequence (DNA): TGTGCCAGCAGCCAAACATGGACAGGGGGCGATGAGCAGTTCTTC. It encodes CASSQTWTGGDEQFF.

This sequence joins TRBV9 and TRBJ1-1; 9 bases align to TRBD1. Germline loops: CDR1 SGDLS, CDR2 YYNGEE. V lost 4 bases, J lost 9 bases, and 10 bases stayed unmatched. This CDR3 is 14 amino acids long. The CDR3 DNA sequence: TGTGCCAGCAGCCCGTGGGAGGACAGGGGTAAAGCTTTCTTT. Amino acid sequence: CASSPWEDRGKAFF.